The 11 T cell receptor beta chains in this list originate from one sample, sequenced in a study of cytomegalovirus exposure and HLA in healthy donors. 60 Vbeta and 13 Jbeta primers were used in PCR. Sequenced by immunoSEQ multiplex PCR; TCRdb stores in-frame clones only, minus some. The table includes some 200,000 clones, 75% to 90% detected once. The source material was PBMCs. These receptors were collected from a man in his forties or fifties in good health and CMV-seropositive.

The J gene is TRBJ2-7, the V gene TRBV4-1, with TRBD2 as a possible D gene (5 bases). V was cut by 0 bases and J by 6 bases, with 12 bases left in between. This CDR3 spans 14 amino acids. Germline assignment: CDR1 MGHRA and CDR2 YSYEKL. The CDR3 DNA follows: TGCGCCAGCAGCCAAGAAGGGTGGGCGGGCGAGCAGTACTTC. It translates to CASSQEGWAGEQYF.

The CDR3 DNA reads TGTGCCAGCAGCTTAAAGACAGGGGGACTGAACACTGAAGCTTTCTTT. Its protein product is CASSLKTGGLNTEAFF. This chain connects TRBV7-2 to TRBJ1-1; TRBD1 matches at 9 bases. The CDR3 spans 16 residues. From germline, CDR1 is SGHTA and CDR2 FQGNSA. Trimming removed 2 bases from V and 0 bases from J; junction bases left unmatched: 4.

The V and J genes are TRBV7-8 and TRBJ2-3, with a weak D call TRBD1 (6 bases). V lost 1 base and J lost 3, with 14 bases in between. Germline V CDR1 and CDR2: SGHVS, FQNEAQ. The CDR3 is 16 residues long. The CDR3 coding sequence is TGTGCCAGCAGCTTAGGGGTCAGGGGTTTTACAGATACGCAGTATTTT. Translating it yields CASSLGVRGFTDTQYF. The whole variable domain, filled in from reference TRBV7-8 and TRBJ2-3, reads GAGVSQSPRYKVAKRGQDVALRCDPISGHVSLFWYQQALGQGPEFLTYFQNEAQLDKSGLPSDRFFAERPEGSVSTLKIQRTQQEDSAVYLCASSLGVRGFTDTQYFGPGTRLTVL.

The J gene is TRBJ1-3, the V gene TRBV9; D not resolved. CDR1 and CDR2 (germline): SGDLS, YYNGEE. The CDR3 extends over 16 amino acids. V was trimmed by 0 bases and J by 0 bases, leaving 10 bases between them. The CDR3 DNA follows: TGTGCCAGCAGCGTAGTTCCAACTAGCTCTGGAAACACCATATATTTT. Translation: CASSVVPTSSGNTIYF.

This chain joins TRBV7-6 and TRBJ2-5, with 10 positions matching TRBD2. The CDR3 is 15 residues long. Germline V lookup: CDR1 SGHVS, CDR2 FNYEAQ. The J segment lost 2 bases and the V segment lost 5 bases, leaving 5 bases of the junction unmatched. CDR3 DNA sequence: TGTGCCAGCAGCCCTGGGACTAGCGTACAAGAGACCCAGTACTTC. Residues: CASSPGTSVQETQYF.

This clone was seen more than once but under ten times. V usage is TRBV7-2 and J usage is TRBJ2-3; 11 nucleotides agree with TRBD2. The germline gives CDR1 SGHTA, CDR2 FQGNSA. With 6 bases clipped from V and 5 bases from J, the junction kept 10 bases outside the gene matches. There are 16 residues in the CDR3. The chain's CDR3 is CASSYQVAGGGDTQYF. The CDR3 DNA follows: TGTGCCAGCAGTTATCAAGTAGCGGGGGGGGGAGATACGCAGTATTTT.

The chain uses TRBV6-4 and TRBJ2-2, with D possibly being TRBD1 (7 bases). The germline gives CDR1 MRHNA, CDR2 SNTAGT. The CDR3 sequence is 15 residues long. The germline V and J ends were trimmed by 6 bases and 6 bases, with 17 bases remaining between them. CDR3 sequence (DNA): TGTGCCAGCAGCAGGGACAGCGGGTTCCCCGGGGAGCTGTTTTTT. It codes for CASSRDSGFPGELFF.

The rearrangement joins TRBV4-3 to TRBJ2-2, with D perhaps TRBD2 (7 bases). Germline assignment: CDR1 LGHNA and CDR2 YSLEER. The CDR3 spans 16 residues. Trimming cost V 4 bases and J 4 bases, with 16 bases left between them. The CDR3 region is CASSLLGGVPTGELFF. CDR3 nucleotide sequence: TGCGCCAGCAGCCTTTTAGGGGGGGTTCCCACCGGGGAGCTGTTTTTT.

DNA of the CDR3: TGTGCCAGCAGTTTATGGACAGGGGGCCGCACTGAAGCTTTCTTT. It is translated as CASSLWTGGRTEAFF. The rearrangement links TRBV27 to TRBJ1-1; 11 bases match TRBD1. Germline CDR1 is MNHEY and CDR2 is SMNVEV (reference sequence). The CDR3 is 15 residues long. V lost 1 base, J lost 4 bases, and 2 bases stayed unmatched.

This chain joins TRBV18 and TRBJ2-7; 8 bases align to TRBD2. With V trimmed by 2 bases and J by 4 bases, 4 bases remained unmatched. The CDR3 length is 14 residues. Looked up from germline, CDR1 is KGHSH and CDR2 is LQKENI. CDR3 region: CASSPTSGGYEQYF. In DNA, the CDR3 is TGTGCCAGCTCACCAACCAGCGGGGGTTACGAGCAGTACTTC.

The CDR3, as DNA: TGTGCCAGCAGTGATCCTCGACAGGGTAAAAGGGTCACTGAAGCTTTCTTT. Translating gives CASSDPRQGKRVTEAFF. The V call is TRBV25-1, the J call TRBJ1-1; 7 positions agree with TRBD1. V lost 3 bases, J lost 4 bases, and 14 bases stayed unmatched. Looked up from germline, CDR1 is MGHDK and CDR2 is SYGVNS. The CDR3 has 17 amino acids. Filled out from reference TRBV25-1 and TRBJ1-1, the complete variable domain reads EADIYQTPRYLVIGTGKKITLECSQTMGHDKMYWYQQDPGMELHLIHYSYGVNSTEKGDLSSESTVSRIRTEHFPLTLESARPSHTSQYLCASSDPRQGKRVTEAFFGQGTRLTVV.